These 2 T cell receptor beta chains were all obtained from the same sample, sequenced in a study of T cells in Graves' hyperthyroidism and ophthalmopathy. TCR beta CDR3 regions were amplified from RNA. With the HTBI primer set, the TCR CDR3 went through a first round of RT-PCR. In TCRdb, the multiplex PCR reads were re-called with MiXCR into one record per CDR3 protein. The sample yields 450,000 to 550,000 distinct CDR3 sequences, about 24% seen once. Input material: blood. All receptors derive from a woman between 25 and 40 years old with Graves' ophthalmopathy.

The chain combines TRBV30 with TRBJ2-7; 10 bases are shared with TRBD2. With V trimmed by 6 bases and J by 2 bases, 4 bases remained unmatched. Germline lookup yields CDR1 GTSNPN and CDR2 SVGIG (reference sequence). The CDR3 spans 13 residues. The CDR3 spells CACFGTSAYEQYF. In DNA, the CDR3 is TGTGCCTGTTTTGGGACTAGCGCCTACGAGCAGTACTTC.

CDR3 in amino acids: CASRLAGGRYEQYF. CDR3 in DNA: TGTGCCAGCAGACTAGCGGGGGGTCGCTACGAGCAGTACTTC. The chain is built from TRBV27 and TRBJ2-7; 12 nucleotides line up with TRBD2. The CDR3 is made up of 14 amino acids. From germline, CDR1 is MNHEY and CDR2 SMNVEV (reference sequence). J gave up 3 bases and V 6 bases, and 3 bases lay outside the gene matches.